Reported below is one T cell receptor beta chain. As yet, its antigen is unknown. The germline V gene encodes CDR1 KGHSH and CDR2 LQKENI. CDR3 size: 15 residues. The V end lost 3 bases, the J end lost 8 bases, and 14 bases lay between the germline ends. The data are from a study of T cells after yellow fever vaccination. Whole-study context: Some fractions had low cell numbers, and these were prepared with SMART-Seq v4 Ultra Low Input.

Whole-study results and caveats: Abundant clonotypes from the bulk population could have been carried over as contaminants into FACS-sorted repertoires. Weaker overall, the secondary response nonetheless peaked faster (day 5 versus 15).

TCRdb reanalysed the 5' RACE reads using MiXCR and keeps one entry per CDR3 protein. The table includes 200,000 to 250,000 distinct CDR3 sequences, about 7.1% detected once. The receptor comes from a man in his thirties or forties who received the YFV17D yellow fever vaccine. The J gene is TRBJ1-6, the V gene TRBV18, with D possibly TRBD1 on 5 matching bases. This specimen consisted of CD4+ T cells sorted from PBMCs, obtained 15 days after the yellow fever booster vaccination. CDR3 loop: CASSPLEGRYSPLHF. CDR3 nucleotide sequence: TGTGCCAGCTCACCCCTCGAGGGACGCTATTCACCCCTCCACTTT.